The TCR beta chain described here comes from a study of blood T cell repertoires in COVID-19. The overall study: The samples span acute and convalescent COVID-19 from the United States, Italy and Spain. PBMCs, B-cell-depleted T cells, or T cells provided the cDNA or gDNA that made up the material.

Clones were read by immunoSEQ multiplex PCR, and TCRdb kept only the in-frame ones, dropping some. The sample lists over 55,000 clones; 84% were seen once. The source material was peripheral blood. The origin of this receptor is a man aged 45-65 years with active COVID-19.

The CDR3 DNA is TGTGCCAGCAGCCCCATTGCGGGGGGAGTGTACAATGAGCAGTTCTTC. Its translation: CASSPIAGGVYNEQFF. The rearrangement links TRBV7-2 to TRBJ2-1; TRBD2 matches 8 bases. Losses at the gene ends were 5 bases for V and 4 bases for J; bases not matched to a gene: 10. The CDR3 totals 16 residues. The germline CDR1 and CDR2 sequences are SGHTA and FQGNSA.